A single sample gave rise to the 30 T cell receptor beta chains below, sequenced in a study of blood T cell repertoires in COVID-19. Measured with immunoSEQ multiplex PCR; TCRdb has only the in-frame clones, and not every one. The data show roughly 15,000 clones, about 89% seen once. The sequencing sample was made of peripheral blood. The receptor source for this set is a woman older than 75 with COVID-19, enrolled during active disease.

The chain carries TRBV12-3 or TRBV12-4 and TRBJ1-6, with 8 bases that match TRBD1. V lost 6 bases and J lost 14; bases outside the gene matches: 9. The CDR3 is 13 amino acids. The CDR3 sequence: CASSPGQGRALHF. CDR3 DNA: TGTGCCAGCAGCCCCGGACAGGGAAGGGCCCTCCACTTT.

The CDR3 nucleotides are TGTGCCAGCAGCTTAGGCGCAGATACGCAGTATTTT. This codes for CASSLGADTQYF. This chain links TRBV7-2 with TRBJ2-3; D not resolved. Germline lookup yields CDR1 SGHTA and CDR2 FQGNSA. The ends were cut back, 1 base at V and 4 bases at J, with 3 bases in the middle. The CDR3 extends over 12 amino acids.

This clone was found once. The chain joins TRBV11-2 to TRBJ2-1, with D perhaps matching TRBD1 (5 bases). Trimming pared 3 bases from V and 0 bases from J, leaving 9 bases between. The CDR3 loop spans 15 amino acids. Looked up from germline, CDR1 is SGHAT and CDR2 is FQNNGV. CDR3 sequence reads: CASSFSDSSYNEQFF. The CDR3 DNA is TGTGCCAGCAGCTTCAGTGACAGCTCCTACAATGAGCAGTTCTTC.

The V call is TRBV7-2, the J call TRBJ2-1; maybe TRBD1 (5 bases). The ends were cut back, 1 base at V and 5 bases at J, with 9 bases in the middle. In germline, CDR1 is SGHTA, CDR2 FQGNSA. This CDR3 spans 14 amino acids. CDR3 sequence: CASSLVHRNNEQFF. In nucleotides, the CDR3 is TGTGCCAGCAGCTTAGTGCACAGGAACAATGAGCAGTTCTTC. The full variable domain, in which reference TRBV7-2 and TRBJ2-1 provide the parts outside the CDR3, is GAGVSQSPSNKVTEKGKDVELRCDPISGHTALYWYRQSLGQGLEFLIYFQGNSAPDKSGLPSDRFSAERTGGSVSTLTIQRTQQEDSAVYLCASSLVHRNNEQFFGPGTRLTVL.

The rearrangement uses TRBV2 and TRBJ2-1; weak D call: TRBD2 (6 bases). This CDR3 contains 15 residues. Germline-derived CDR1 and CDR2 are SNHLY and FYNNEI. Trimming shortened V by 6 bases and J by 0 bases, and 12 bases separated the two germline ends. Written as DNA, the CDR3 is TGTGCCAGCAGCCAGCAGGGAGGCTCCTACAATGAGCAGTTCTTC. It codes for CASSQQGGSYNEQFF.

Concerning this clone itself: The same CDR3 also results from other DNA sequences found in this sample. The chain is built from TRBV10-3 and TRBJ1-5; D possibly corresponds to TRBD1 (5 bases). Trimming shortened V by 0 bases and J by 4 bases, and 7 bases separated the two germline ends. Germline loops: CDR1 ENHRY, CDR2 SYGVKD. The CDR3 is 14 amino acids. CDR3 DNA sequence: TGTGCCATCAGTGAGTCGTCAGGGAATCAGCCCCAGCATTTT. This codes for CAISESSGNQPQHF.

This clone turned up a few times. Here the CDR3 reads CASNTRQGDNQPQHF. The CDR3 nucleotides read TGTGCCAGTAATACTCGACAGGGGGACAATCAGCCCCAGCATTTT. The gene calls are TRBV19 and TRBJ1-5; 9 nucleotides agree with TRBD1. The CDR3 has 15 amino acids. The trim removed 7 bases at V and 3 bases at J, leaving 7 bases unmatched. CDR1 LNHDA and CDR2 SQIVND come from the germline V gene (reference sequence).

The V call is TRBV27, the J call TRBJ2-1, with 9 bases that match TRBD2. The CDR3 runs to 17 residues. Germline V lookup: CDR1 MNHEY, CDR2 SMNVEV (reference sequence). The V segment lost 4 bases and the J segment 5 bases; nucleotides outside the gene matches: 12. CDR3: CASSSTGTSLVNNEQFF. DNA of the CDR3: TGTGCCAGCAGTTCAACCGGGACTAGCCTTGTCAACAATGAGCAGTTCTTC.

The CDR3 DNA is TGTGCCAGCTCACCACCGTCCAGCGGGGGTATAGAGCAGTTCTTC. The encoded protein is CASSPPSSGGIEQFF. This chain uses TRBV18 with TRBJ2-1; 8 nucleotides match TRBD2. The CDR3 covers 15 residues. With 0 bases clipped from V and 10 bases from J, the junction kept 8 bases outside the gene matches. Per the germline V gene, CDR1 is KGHSH and CDR2 is LQKENI.

This chain connects TRBV27 to TRBJ2-1; maybe TRBD2 (6 bases). The V gene's germline CDR1 is MNHEY and CDR2 SMNVEV (reference sequence). Deletions cut 7 bases from V and 3 bases from J, with 10 bases between. The CDR3 is 13 amino acids. DNA for the CDR3: TGTGCCAGCAAATCCGGGAGCTACAATGAGCAGTTCTTC. Translated: CASKSGSYNEQFF.

The chain employs TRBV7-2 and TRBJ1-5; perhaps TRBD1 as D (5 bases). The CDR3 covers 15 residues. The V gene lost 4 bases and the J gene lost 5 bases, with 15 bases spanning the gap. In germline, CDR1 is SGHTA, CDR2 FQGNSA. The CDR3 DNA sequence: TGTGCCAGCAGCTCAGGCGGGACTCTGGATCAGCCCCAGCATTTT. Amino acids: CASSSGGTLDQPQHF.

The J gene is TRBJ2-1, the V gene TRBV4-2; 11 nucleotides agree with TRBD2. Germline loops: CDR1 LGHNA, CDR2 YNFKEQ. This CDR3 is 16 amino acids long. Trimming took 1 base from V and 8 from J; bases not matched to a gene: 7. CDR3 sequence reads: CASSQGSSGGQDEQFF. The CDR3, as DNA: TGTGCCAGCAGCCAAGGATCTAGCGGGGGGCAGGATGAGCAGTTCTTC.

The genes are TRBV7-8 and TRBJ1-5; 9 bases are shared with TRBD1. CDR1 and CDR2 from the germline V gene are SGHVS and FQNEAQ. With V trimmed by 5 bases and J by 2 bases, 7 bases remained unmatched. This CDR3 is 16 amino acids long. DNA for the CDR3: TGTGCCAGCAGCGGGCCGACAGGGGGTGGCAATCAGCCCCAGCATTTT. It encodes CASSGPTGGGNQPQHF.

V usage is TRBV5-5 and J usage is TRBJ2-3, with TRBD1 matching 7 bases. The germline V gene has CDR1 SGHKS and CDR2 YYEKEE (reference sequence). The V segment lost 3 bases and the J segment 4 bases; nucleotides outside the gene matches: 2. The CDR3 is 13 residues long. CDR3 sequence (DNA): TGTGCCAGCAGCTGGGACAGTTCAGATACGCAGTATTTT. Translating gives CASSWDSSDTQYF.

CDR3 DNA sequence: TGTGCCAGCAACCTCCAGGGGGACGGAAACACCATATATTTT. Translated, it gives CASNLQGDGNTIYF. The rearrangement joins TRBV3-1 (or the pseudogene TRBV3-2) to TRBJ1-3; 7 bases are shared with TRBD1. CDR3 length: 14 amino acids. Germline CDR1 reads LGHDT; CDR2 reads YNNKEL (reference sequence). V trimming: 7 bases; J trimming: 4 bases; junction bases outside the gene matches: 7.

The chain recombines TRBV9 with TRBJ1-3, with 7 bases identical to TRBD1. Germline-derived CDR1 and CDR2 are SGDLS and YYNGEE. The CDR3 is made up of 16 amino acids. The junction had 10 bases not matched to a gene; V was cut back by 5 bases and J by 2 bases. The CDR3 region has the DNA TGTGCCAGCAGTCTTACTTCAGGGGGACCTGGAAACACCATATATTTT. It is translated as CASSLTSGGPGNTIYF.

This clone showed up just a few times. V and J are TRBV5-8 and TRBJ2-5; TRBD1 might be the D (5 bases). Trimming removed 4 bases at V and 5 bases at J, with 15 bases between. The CDR3 covers 14 residues. Germline-derived CDR1 and CDR2 are SGHTS and YDEGEE. CDR3 in amino acids: CASSPKGVSETQYF. For the CDR3, the DNA is TGTGCCAGCAGCCCTAAAGGGGTTTCGGAGACCCAGTACTTC. The full variable domain, rest sourced from reference TRBV5-8 and TRBJ2-5, is EAGVTQSPTHLIKTRGQQATLRCSPISGHTSVYWYQQALGLGLQFLLWYDEGEERNRGNFPPRFSGRQFPNYSSELNVNALELEDSALYLCASSPKGVSETQYFGPGTRLLVL.

The J gene is TRBJ1-1, the V gene TRBV7-2, with D possibly TRBD1 on 6 matching bases. The CDR3 consists of 11 residues. V lost 6 bases, J lost 11 bases, and 13 bases lay in between. Germline V CDR1 and CDR2: SGHTA, FQGNSA. CDR3 amino acids: CASSTGFAAFF. In DNA form, the CDR3 reads TGTGCCAGCAGTACAGGGTTTGCGGCTTTCTTT.

The table lists this clone with a few counts. This rearrangement joins TRBV5-4 to TRBJ2-7; TRBD2 aligns across 10 bases. The CDR3 is made up of 17 amino acids. V dropped 0 bases and J dropped 0; count of bases not matched to a gene: 6. The V gene's germline CDR1 is SGHNT and CDR2 YYREEE (reference sequence). In DNA, the CDR3 is TGTGCCAGCAGCTTGGGGACTAGCGGACGAAGCTCCTACGAGCAGTACTTC. It yields the protein CASSLGTSGRSSYEQYF.

This sequence joins TRBV11-2 and TRBJ2-7; 12 nucleotides agree with TRBD2. CDR1 is SGHAT and CDR2 is FQNNGV in the germline V gene. This CDR3 is 15 amino acids long. V trimming: 5 bases; J trimming: 1 base; junction bases outside the gene matches: 3. In DNA form, the CDR3 reads TGTGCCAGCAGCCGGGGACTAGCGGGTTCCTACGAGCAGTACTTC. This sequence encodes CASSRGLAGSYEQYF. The full variable domain, its missing parts supplied by reference TRBV11-2 and TRBJ2-7, is EAGVAQSPRYKIIEKRQSVAFWCNPISGHATLYWYQQILGQGPKLLIQFQNNGVVDDSQLPKDRFSAERLKGVDSTLKIQPAKLEDSAVYLCASSRGLAGSYEQYFGPGTRLTVT.

This sequence joins TRBV4-3 and TRBJ1-4; D is ambiguous. The germline CDR1 and CDR2 sequences are LGHNA and YSLEER. V gave up 3 bases and J gave up 7 bases, with 24 bases separating them. The CDR3 extends over 18 amino acids. Here the CDR3 DNA reads TGCGCCAGCAGCCAGGAAGGTAGCCCAAAGCCGCCGGGTGAAAAACTGTTTTTT. Translation gives CASSQEGSPKPPGEKLFF.

The chain has TRBV21-1 and TRBJ2-3; the table's D call, TRBD2, has no DNA check behind it. TRBV21-1 is tagged as a pseudogene. The CDR3 sequence is 16 residues long. The CDR3 nucleotides read TGTGCCAGCAGCAAAGAGGAGCGGGGGGGCGCAGATACGCAGTATTTT. Translation gives CASSKEERGGADTQYF.

The V call is TRBV29-1, the J call TRBJ2-5; D is possibly TRBD2 (5 bases). Germline V gene data show CDR1 as SQVTM and CDR2 as ANQGSEA. The CDR3 contains 12 residues. Trimming pared 7 bases from V and 3 bases from J, leaving 12 bases between. CDR3 loop: CSGWRIKETQYF. In DNA form, the CDR3 reads TGCAGCGGTTGGAGGATCAAAGAGACCCAGTACTTC.

The V gene is TRBV2, the J gene TRBJ2-6, with no clear D. V was trimmed by 5 bases and J by 0 bases, leaving 5 bases between them. Germline V gene data show CDR1 as SNHLY and CDR2 as FYNNEI. This CDR3 spans 14 amino acids. CDR3 sequence (DNA): TGTGCCAGCAGTACGAGCTCTGGGGCCAACGTCCTGACTTTC. Protein sequence: CASSTSSGANVLTF. Full variable domain (rest looked up from reference TRBV2 and TRBJ2-6): EPEVTQTPSHQVTQMGQEVILRCVPISNHLYFYWYRQILGQKVEFLVSFYNNEISEKSEIFDDQFSVERPDGSNFTLKIRSTKLEDSAMYFCASSTSSGANVLTFGAGSRLTVL.

The chain couples TRBV7-2 to TRBJ2-1; TRBD1 matches at 8 bases. Germline loops: CDR1 SGHTA, CDR2 FQGNSA. V lost 2 bases to trimming and J lost 4 bases; unmatched junction nucleotides: 4. This CDR3 has 15 residues. The CDR3 DNA reads TGTGCCAGCAGCTTAAGGGGACAGGAGTACAATGAGCAGTTCTTC. This gives the protein CASSLRGQEYNEQFF.

V usage is TRBV3-1 (or the pseudogene TRBV3-2) and J usage is TRBJ1-2, with a possible D match to TRBD1 (6 bases). This CDR3 has 15 amino acids. Germline assignment: CDR1 LGHDT and CDR2 YNNKEL (reference sequence). Between the trimmed V and J ends, which lost 4 bases and 4 bases, there was a span of 16 bases. The CDR3 nucleotides read TGTGCCAGCAGCCCCACGATTCAGGGGCTCTATGGCTACACCTTC. This translates into CASSPTIQGLYGYTF.

V gene TRBV6-1 combines with J gene TRBJ2-5, with TRBD1 matching 7 bases. The CDR3 covers 16 residues. Germline CDR1 reads MNHNS; CDR2 reads SASEGT. V shed 2 bases, J shed 4 bases, and the junction held 10 bases outside the gene matches. The CDR3 here is CASSEKGAGWGETQYF. The CDR3 DNA reads TGTGCCAGCAGTGAAAAGGGGGCAGGCTGGGGAGAGACCCAGTACTTC.

The chain carries TRBV27 and TRBJ2-7; TRBD2 aligns across 13 bases. This CDR3 has 17 amino acids. V dropped 4 bases and J dropped 5; count of bases not matched to a gene: 11. Germline assignment: CDR1 MNHEY and CDR2 SMNVEV (reference sequence). This CDR3 is CASSSRTSGSGSHEQYF. The CDR3 DNA sequence: TGTGCCAGCAGTTCCCGGACTAGCGGGAGTGGGAGCCACGAGCAGTACTTC.

The chain's CDR3 is CASSPTSGRDETQYF. Written as DNA, the CDR3 is TGTGCCAGCAGCCCGACTAGCGGGAGAGATGAGACCCAGTACTTC. This sequence joins TRBV5-4 and TRBJ2-5; 12 bases match TRBD2. The CDR3 sequence is 15 residues long. Germline V CDR1 and CDR2: SGHNT, YYREEE (reference sequence). V lost 4 bases and J lost 5; bases outside the gene matches: 6.

The rearrangement joins TRBV6-1 to TRBJ1-2, with D tentatively TRBD1 (5 bases). Germline V gene data show CDR1 as MNHNS and CDR2 as SASEGT. The CDR3 covers 16 residues. Trimming cost V 4 bases and J 2 bases, with 17 bases left between them. The CDR3 loop is CASSALLGDLNYGYTF. For the CDR3, the DNA is TGTGCCAGCAGTGCCCTACTAGGGGACTTAAACTATGGCTACACCTTC.